This T cell receptor (beta chain) was retrieved from a study of T-cell memory formation after mild COVID-19. Study outcomes and limitations: Within pre-infection memory, some responding clones were found, suggesting cross-reactive memory joined. Clones that contracted from day 15 to 85 were balanced CD4/CD8, while later expanders leaned CD4+.

TCRdb recomputed calls from the 5' RACE reads with MiXCR, one row per CDR3 protein. The sample lists roughly 280,000 distinct CDR3 sequences; 16% were seen once. Notes on this clonotype: What it binds is unknown.

Germline CDR1 is SNHLY and CDR2 is FYNNEI. V was pared by 0 bases and J by 5 bases, with 4 bases between. There are 12 residues in the CDR3. Sequences were obtained from PBMCs or a T cell subset sorted from them (not recorded which). This receptor was obtained from a man aged 18 to 30 who had mild COVID-19 (a few samples of this study predate the infection). Cell type and time point are not known. This chain links TRBV2 with TRBJ2-5, with D unresolved. DNA for the CDR3: TGTGCCAGCAGTGAAGCGGGGGAGACCCAGTACTTC. Its protein is CASSEAGETQYF.